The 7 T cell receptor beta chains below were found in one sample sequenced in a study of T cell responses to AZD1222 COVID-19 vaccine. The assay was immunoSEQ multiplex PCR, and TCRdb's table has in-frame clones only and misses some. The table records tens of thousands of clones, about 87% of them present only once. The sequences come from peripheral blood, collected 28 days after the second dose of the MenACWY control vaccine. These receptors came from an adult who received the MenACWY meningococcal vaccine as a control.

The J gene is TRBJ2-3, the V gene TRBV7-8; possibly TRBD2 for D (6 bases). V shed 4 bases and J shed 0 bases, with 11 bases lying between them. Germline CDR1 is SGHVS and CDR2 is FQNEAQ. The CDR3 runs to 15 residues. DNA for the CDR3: TGTGCCAGCAGCTGGAGGGCGGGGAGCACAGATACGCAGTATTTT. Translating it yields CASSWRAGSTDTQYF.

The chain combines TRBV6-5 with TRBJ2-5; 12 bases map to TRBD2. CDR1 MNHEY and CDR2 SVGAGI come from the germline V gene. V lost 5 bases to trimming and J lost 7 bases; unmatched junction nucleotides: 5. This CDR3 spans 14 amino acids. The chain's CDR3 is CASSPTSGGRTQYF. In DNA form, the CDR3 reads TGTGCCAGCAGTCCTACTAGCGGGGGGCGGACCCAGTACTTC.

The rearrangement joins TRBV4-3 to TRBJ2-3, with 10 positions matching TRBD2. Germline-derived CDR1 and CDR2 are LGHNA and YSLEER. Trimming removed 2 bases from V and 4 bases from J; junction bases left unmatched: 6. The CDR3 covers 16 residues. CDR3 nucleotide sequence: TGCGCCAGCAGCCAAAGTACGAGCGGGGGGGCAGATACGCAGTATTTT. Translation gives CASSQSTSGGADTQYF.

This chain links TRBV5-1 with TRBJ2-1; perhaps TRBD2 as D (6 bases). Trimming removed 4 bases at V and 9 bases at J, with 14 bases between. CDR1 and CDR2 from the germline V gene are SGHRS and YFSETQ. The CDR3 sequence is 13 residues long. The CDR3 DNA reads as TGCGCCAGCAGCGGCGGGACGATATTTGAGCAGTTCTTC. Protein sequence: CASSGGTIFEQFF.

CDR3 DNA: TGCGCCAGCAGCGGTAGGGGTGAAAAACTGTTTTTT. This translates into CASSGRGEKLFF. The rearrangement uses TRBV23-1 and TRBJ1-4, with D possibly TRBD1 on 5 matching bases. TRBV23-1 is filed as an ORF, its function uncertain. This CDR3 has 12 residues. V lost 6 bases and J lost 7, with 9 bases in between.

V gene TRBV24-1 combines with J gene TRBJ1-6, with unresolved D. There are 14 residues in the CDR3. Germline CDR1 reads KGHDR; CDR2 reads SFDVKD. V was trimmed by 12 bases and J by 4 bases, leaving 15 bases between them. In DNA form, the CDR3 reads TGTGCCCCGCCGCGGGAGCAATATAATTCACCCCTCCACTTT. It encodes CAPPREQYNSPLHF.

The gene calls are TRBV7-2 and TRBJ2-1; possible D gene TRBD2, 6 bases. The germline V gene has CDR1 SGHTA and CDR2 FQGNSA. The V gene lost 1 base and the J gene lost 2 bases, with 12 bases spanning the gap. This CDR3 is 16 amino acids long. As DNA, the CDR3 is TGTGCCAGCAGCTTAGGGGCGGGGATAACCTACAATGAGCAGTTCTTC. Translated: CASSLGAGITYNEQFF.